What follows is one T cell receptor beta chain and its context. Its antigen is still unknown. The authors obtained over 95% purity in all sorted populations. These data belong to a study of beta chain features in type 1 diabetes. Overall study context: The study examined 90 million to 130 million sorted cells across all samples.

General study points: VDJ junctions from type 1 diabetes patients carried fewer insertions and larger deletions. Significant though moderate, a shortening of TCRB CDR3s appeared in all four CD4+ subsets of Type 1 diabetes patients.

Sequencing targeted expressed TCRB transcripts, as all isolated RNA had been reverse transcribed. Some 4 million reads were obtained on average from naive, central memory and regulatory T cell samples. Libraries were prepared by immunoSEQ multiplex PCR; TCRdb keeps only in-frame clonotypes and omits some of them. This sample has approximately 60,000 clones, with around 50% found just once. The CDR3 runs to 15 residues. The V and J ends lost 6 bases and 0 bases respectively, with 12 bases between them. Looked up from germline, CDR1 is MNHEY and CDR2 is SVGAGI. The sequence derives from a woman aged 40 to 50 with type 1 diabetes. V gene TRBV6-5 combines with J gene TRBJ1-5; D possibly corresponds to TRBD1 (5 bases). Sequencing input: Tregs from blood. The CDR3 loop reads CASSSDSFSNQPQHF. CDR3 nucleotide sequence: TGTGCCAGCAGCTCTGACAGTTTTAGCAATCAGCCCCAGCATTTT.